Below, one T cell receptor (beta chain) is given with its context. Its specificity is not known. J lost 0 bases, V lost 5 bases, and 9 bases had no gene match. CDR3 length: 17 residues. Germline V CDR1 and CDR2: LNHDA, SQIVND (reference sequence). The source of the sample is a study of cytomegalovirus exposure and HLA in healthy donors. For the study at large: The 550 to 800 first-cohort repertoires and the approximately 110 validation repertoires shared the same platform, a later analysis reported. Findings and limits, study-wide: The study put under 200 TCR beta chains on its list as cytomegalovirus-associated.

Sequencing used immunoSEQ multiplex PCR; TCRdb keeps in-frame clones, though not all of them. This sample yields some 250,000 clones, of which about 90% are seen a single time; approximately 3.1% belongs to the top ten. Separate from the 666-subject first cohort, the roughly 110-subject validation cohort was the one that the donors belonged to. This receptor was obtained from a woman aged 25-40 years in good health and CMV-seronegative. The V gene is TRBV19, the J gene TRBJ2-7; the match to TRBD2 covers 11 bases. Input material: PBMCs. CDR3 DNA sequence: TGTGCCAGTAGTCCCGGGACTAGCGGAAGATTCTCCTACGAGCAGTACTTC. Translating gives CASSPGTSGRFSYEQYF.